This T cell receptor beta chain comes out of a study of blood T cell repertoires in COVID-19. As for the study in general: Samples representing acute and convalescent COVID-19 were sourced from the United States, Italy and Spain. PBMCs, B-cell-depleted T cells, or T cells provided the cDNA or gDNA that made up the material.

V was clipped by 7 bases and J by 7 bases; unmatched bases: 8. Germline CDR1 SGHTA, CDR2 FQGTGA. CDR3 length: 14 amino acids. Authors' analysis steps: Quantification of nucleated cells was approximated via reference gene primer amplification. The repertoire was sequenced with immunoSEQ multiplex PCR; TCRdb's copy has only in-frame clones and lacks some. That table furnishes V, J and clone size, whereas the DNA furnished D and trimming. Among 90,000 or so clones listed, 70% to 90% were seen once. This clone was seen more than once but under ten times. The sequencing sample was made of peripheral blood. This clonotype was sampled from a human donor in a cohort sampled during active COVID-19. The chain links TRBV7-3 to TRBJ2-2, with TRBD2 identical over 8 bases. CDR3 bases: TGTGCCAGCACCCGGGCGGGAGGAGGCGGGGAGCTGTTTTTT. Translating gives CASTRAGGGGELFF.